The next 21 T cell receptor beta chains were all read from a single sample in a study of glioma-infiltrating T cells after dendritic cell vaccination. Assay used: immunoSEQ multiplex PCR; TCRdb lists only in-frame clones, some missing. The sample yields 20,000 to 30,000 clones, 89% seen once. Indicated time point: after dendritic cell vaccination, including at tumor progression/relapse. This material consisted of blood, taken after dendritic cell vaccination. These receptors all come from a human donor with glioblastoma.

The CDR3 DNA follows: TGTGCCAGTAGTAGTGGACACTCTGGGGCCAACGTCCTGACTTTC. The encoded protein is CASSSGHSGANVLTF. V gene TRBV19 combines with J gene TRBJ2-6; weak D call: TRBD1 (5 bases). The ends were cut back, 4 bases at V and 0 bases at J, with 7 bases in the middle. The CDR3 is 15 amino acids. Germline values: CDR1 LNHDA, CDR2 SQIVND (reference sequence).

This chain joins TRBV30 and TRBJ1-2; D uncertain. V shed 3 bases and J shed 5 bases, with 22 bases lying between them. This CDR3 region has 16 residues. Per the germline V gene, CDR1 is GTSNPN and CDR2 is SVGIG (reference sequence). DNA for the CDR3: TGTGCCTGGAGCGTTGAGGGCCTCGACGGTTTATATGGCTACACCTTC. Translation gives CAWSVEGLDGLYGYTF. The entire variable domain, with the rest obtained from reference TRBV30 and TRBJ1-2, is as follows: SQTIHQWPATLVQPVGSPLSLECTVEGTSNPNLYWYRQAAGRGLQLLFYSVGIGQISSEVPQNLSASRPQDRQFILSSKKLLLSDSGFYLCAWSVEGLDGLYGYTFGSGTRLTVV.

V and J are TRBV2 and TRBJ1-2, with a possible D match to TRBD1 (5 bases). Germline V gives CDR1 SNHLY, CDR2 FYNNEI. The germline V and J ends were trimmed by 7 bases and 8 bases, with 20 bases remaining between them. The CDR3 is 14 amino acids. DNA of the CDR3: TGTGCCAGCACCCCCGGGGGAGGGGAAAAAGGCTACACCTTC. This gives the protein CASTPGGGEKGYTF.

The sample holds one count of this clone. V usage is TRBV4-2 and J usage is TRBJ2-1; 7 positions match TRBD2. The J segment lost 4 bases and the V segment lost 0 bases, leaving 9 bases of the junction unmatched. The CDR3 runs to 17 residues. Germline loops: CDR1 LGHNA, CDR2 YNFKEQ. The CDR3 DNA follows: TGTGCCAGCAGCCAAGATTCAACTAGCGCAACTTACAATGAGCAGTTCTTC. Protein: CASSQDSTSATYNEQFF.

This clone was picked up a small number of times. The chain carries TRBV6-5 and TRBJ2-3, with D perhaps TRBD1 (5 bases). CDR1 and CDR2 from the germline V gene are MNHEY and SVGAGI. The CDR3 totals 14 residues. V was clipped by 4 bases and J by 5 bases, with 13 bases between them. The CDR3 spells CASSFLQAGDTQYF. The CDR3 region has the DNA TGTGCCAGCAGTTTTCTACAGGCTGGAGATACGCAGTATTTT.

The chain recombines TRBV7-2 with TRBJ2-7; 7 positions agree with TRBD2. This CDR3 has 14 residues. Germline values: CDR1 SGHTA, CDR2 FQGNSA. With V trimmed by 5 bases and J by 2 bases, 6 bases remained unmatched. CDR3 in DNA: TGTGCCAGCAGCCACGGGGAGGGACCCTACGAGCAGTACTTC. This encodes CASSHGEGPYEQYF.

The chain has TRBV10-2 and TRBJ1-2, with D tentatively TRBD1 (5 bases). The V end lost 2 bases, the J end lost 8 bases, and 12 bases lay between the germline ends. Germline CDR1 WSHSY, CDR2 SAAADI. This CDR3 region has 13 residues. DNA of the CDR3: TGCGCCAGCAGTGAGCGCGGGGCGGGAGGCTACACCTTC. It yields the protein CASSERGAGGYTF.

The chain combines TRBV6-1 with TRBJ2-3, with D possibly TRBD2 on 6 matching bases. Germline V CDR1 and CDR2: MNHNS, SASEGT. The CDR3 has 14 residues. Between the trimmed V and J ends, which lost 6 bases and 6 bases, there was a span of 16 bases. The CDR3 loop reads CASSETASADTQYF. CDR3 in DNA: TGTGCCAGCAGCGAAACCGCTAGCGCGGATACGCAGTATTTT.

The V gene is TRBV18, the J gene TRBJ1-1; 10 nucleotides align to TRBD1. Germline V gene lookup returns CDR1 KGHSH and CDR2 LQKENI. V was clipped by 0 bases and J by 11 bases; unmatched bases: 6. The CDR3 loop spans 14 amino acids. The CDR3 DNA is TGTGCCAGCTCACCACCTGGACAGGGGGGATGGGCTTTCTTT. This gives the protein CASSPPGQGGWAFF. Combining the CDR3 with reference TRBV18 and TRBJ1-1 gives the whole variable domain NAGVMQNPRHLVRRRGQEARLRCSPMKGHSHVYWYRQLPEEGLKFMVYLQKENIIDESGMPKERFSAEFPKEGPSILRIQQVVRGDSAAYFCASSPPGQGGWAFFGQGTRLTVV.

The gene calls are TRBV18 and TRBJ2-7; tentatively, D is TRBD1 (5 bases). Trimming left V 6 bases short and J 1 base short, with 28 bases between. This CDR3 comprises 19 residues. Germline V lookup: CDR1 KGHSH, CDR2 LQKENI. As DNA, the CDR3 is TGTGCCAGCTCCTTGCGAGGTACAGGAATGAAGTCTCTTTCCTACGAGCAGTACTTC. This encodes CASSLRGTGMKSLSYEQYF.

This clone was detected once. The chain's CDR3 is CATTGGITDTQYF. CDR3 sequence (DNA): TGTGCCACCACAGGGGGCATCACAGATACGCAGTATTTT. V usage is TRBV7-9 and J usage is TRBJ2-3; 9 nucleotides align to TRBD1. Trimming took 10 bases from V and 2 from J; bases not matched to a gene: 4. Germline CDR1 reads SEHNR; CDR2 reads FQNEAQ (reference sequence). CDR3 size: 13 residues. The entire variable domain, with the rest obtained from reference TRBV7-9 and TRBJ2-3, is as follows: DTGVSQNPRHKITKRGQNVTFRCDPISEHNRLYWYRQTLGQGPEFLTYFQNEAQLEKSRLLSDRFSAERPKGSFSTLEIQRTEQGDSAMYLCATTGGITDTQYFGPGTRLTVL.

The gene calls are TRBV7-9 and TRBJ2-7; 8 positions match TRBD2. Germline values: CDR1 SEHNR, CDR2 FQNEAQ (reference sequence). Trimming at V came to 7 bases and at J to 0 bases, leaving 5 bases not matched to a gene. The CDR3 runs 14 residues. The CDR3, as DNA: TGTGCCAGCAAGGCGGGGGGCGACTCCTACGAGCAGTACTTC. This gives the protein CASKAGGDSYEQYF.

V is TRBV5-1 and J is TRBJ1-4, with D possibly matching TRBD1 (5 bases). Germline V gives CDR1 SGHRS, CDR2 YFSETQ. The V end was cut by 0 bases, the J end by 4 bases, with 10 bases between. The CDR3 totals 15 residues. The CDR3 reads CASSLVGGINEKLFF. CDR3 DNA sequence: TGCGCCAGCAGCTTGGTGGGGGGGATTAATGAAAAACTGTTTTTT.

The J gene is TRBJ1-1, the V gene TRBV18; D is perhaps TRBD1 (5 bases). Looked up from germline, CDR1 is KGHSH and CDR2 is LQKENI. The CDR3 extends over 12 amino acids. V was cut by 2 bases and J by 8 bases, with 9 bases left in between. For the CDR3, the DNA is TGTGCCAGCTCACCATCGAACAGGGAAGCTTTCTTT. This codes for CASSPSNREAFF. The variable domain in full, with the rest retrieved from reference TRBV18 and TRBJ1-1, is NAGVMQNPRHLVRRRGQEARLRCSPMKGHSHVYWYRQLPEEGLKFMVYLQKENIIDESGMPKERFSAEFPKEGPSILRIQQVVRGDSAAYFCASSPSNREAFFGQGTRLTVV.

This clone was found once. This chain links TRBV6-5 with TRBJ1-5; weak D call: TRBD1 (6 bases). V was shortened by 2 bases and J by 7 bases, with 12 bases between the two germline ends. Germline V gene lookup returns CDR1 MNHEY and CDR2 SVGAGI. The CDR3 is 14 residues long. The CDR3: CASSYIQGWQPQHF. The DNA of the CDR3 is TGTGCCAGCAGTTACATCCAGGGGTGGCAGCCCCAGCATTTT.

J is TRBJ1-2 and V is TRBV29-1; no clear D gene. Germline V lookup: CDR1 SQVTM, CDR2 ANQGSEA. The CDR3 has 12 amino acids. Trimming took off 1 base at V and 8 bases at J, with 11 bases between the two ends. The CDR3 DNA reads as TGCAGCGTTGAAGGACACATGGGCGGCTACACCTTC. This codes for CSVEGHMGGYTF.

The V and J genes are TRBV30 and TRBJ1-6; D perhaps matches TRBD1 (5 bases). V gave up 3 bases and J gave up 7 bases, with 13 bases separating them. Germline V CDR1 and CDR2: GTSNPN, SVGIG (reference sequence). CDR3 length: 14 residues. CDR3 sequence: CAWSVRQTNSPLHF. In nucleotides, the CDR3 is TGTGCCTGGAGCGTTAGACAGACGAATTCACCCCTCCACTTT.

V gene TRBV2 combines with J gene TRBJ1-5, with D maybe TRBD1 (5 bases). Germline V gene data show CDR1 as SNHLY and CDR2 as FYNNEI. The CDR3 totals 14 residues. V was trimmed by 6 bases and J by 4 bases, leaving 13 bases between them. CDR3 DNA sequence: TGTGCCAGCAGGGACGGACACTATAATCAGCCCCAGCATTTT. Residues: CASRDGHYNQPQHF.

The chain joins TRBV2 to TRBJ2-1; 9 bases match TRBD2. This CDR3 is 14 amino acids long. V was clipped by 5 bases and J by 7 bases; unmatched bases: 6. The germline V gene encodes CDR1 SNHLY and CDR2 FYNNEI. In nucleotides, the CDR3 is TGTGCCAGCAGTTCGAGGGGACTAGCAAATGAGCAGTTCTTC. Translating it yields CASSSRGLANEQFF. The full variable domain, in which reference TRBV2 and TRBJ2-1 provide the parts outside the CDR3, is EPEVTQTPSHQVTQMGQEVILRCVPISNHLYFYWYRQILGQKVEFLVSFYNNEISEKSEIFDDQFSVERPDGSNFTLKIRSTKLEDSAMYFCASSSRGLANEQFFGPGTRLTVL.

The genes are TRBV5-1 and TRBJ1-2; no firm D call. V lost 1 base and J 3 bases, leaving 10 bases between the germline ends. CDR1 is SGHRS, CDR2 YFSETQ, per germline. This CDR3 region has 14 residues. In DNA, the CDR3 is TGCGCCAGCAGCTTGTCGGACTGGGACTATGGCTACACCTTC. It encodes CASSLSDWDYGYTF.

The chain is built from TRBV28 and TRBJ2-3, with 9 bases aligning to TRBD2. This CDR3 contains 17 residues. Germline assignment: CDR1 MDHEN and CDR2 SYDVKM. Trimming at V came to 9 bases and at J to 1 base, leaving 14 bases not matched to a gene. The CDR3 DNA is TGTGCCAGTGGGCGGGGGGGCATCTTATTCGGCACAGATACGCAGTATTTT. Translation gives CASGRGGILFGTDTQYF.